The T cell receptor (beta chain) under discussion was sequenced for a study of cytomegalovirus exposure and HLA in healthy donors. The PCR ran on 60 Vbeta and 13 Jbeta primers. TCRdb's copy holds only in-frame clones and misses some; the assay was immunoSEQ multiplex PCR. There are around 120,000 clones in the sample; more than 60% occur only once, and about 5.2% lies in the top ten. A note on this clone: Its antigen is currently unknown.

Trimming stripped 4 bases from V and 5 bases from J, with 9 bases between. This CDR3 contains 13 residues. The germline CDR1 and CDR2 sequences are MNHNS and SASEGT. Study-level findings and limits: Excluded were some V segments that proved indistinguishable, including TRBV6-2 and TRBV6-3.

The sample consisted of PBMCs. The rearrangement joins TRBV6-1 to TRBJ2-1; the D is unclear. This TCR came from a female donor in good health and CMV-seropositive. CDR3 sequence: CASSVLWDNEQFF. The CDR3 nucleotides are TGTGCCAGCAGTGTACTATGGGACAATGAGCAGTTCTTC.